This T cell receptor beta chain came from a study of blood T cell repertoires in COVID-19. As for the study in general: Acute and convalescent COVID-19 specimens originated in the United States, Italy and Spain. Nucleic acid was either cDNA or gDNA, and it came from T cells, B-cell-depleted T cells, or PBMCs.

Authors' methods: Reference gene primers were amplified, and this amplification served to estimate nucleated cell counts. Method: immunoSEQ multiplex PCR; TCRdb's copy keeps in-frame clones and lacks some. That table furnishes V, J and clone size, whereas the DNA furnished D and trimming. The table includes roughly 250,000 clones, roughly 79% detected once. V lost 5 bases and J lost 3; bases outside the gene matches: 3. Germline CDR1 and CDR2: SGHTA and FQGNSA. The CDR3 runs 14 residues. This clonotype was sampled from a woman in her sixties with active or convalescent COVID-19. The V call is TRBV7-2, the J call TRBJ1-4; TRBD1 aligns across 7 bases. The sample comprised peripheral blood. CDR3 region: CASSGDRPNEKLFF. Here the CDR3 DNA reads TGTGCCAGCAGCGGGGACAGACCTAATGAAAAACTGTTTTTT.